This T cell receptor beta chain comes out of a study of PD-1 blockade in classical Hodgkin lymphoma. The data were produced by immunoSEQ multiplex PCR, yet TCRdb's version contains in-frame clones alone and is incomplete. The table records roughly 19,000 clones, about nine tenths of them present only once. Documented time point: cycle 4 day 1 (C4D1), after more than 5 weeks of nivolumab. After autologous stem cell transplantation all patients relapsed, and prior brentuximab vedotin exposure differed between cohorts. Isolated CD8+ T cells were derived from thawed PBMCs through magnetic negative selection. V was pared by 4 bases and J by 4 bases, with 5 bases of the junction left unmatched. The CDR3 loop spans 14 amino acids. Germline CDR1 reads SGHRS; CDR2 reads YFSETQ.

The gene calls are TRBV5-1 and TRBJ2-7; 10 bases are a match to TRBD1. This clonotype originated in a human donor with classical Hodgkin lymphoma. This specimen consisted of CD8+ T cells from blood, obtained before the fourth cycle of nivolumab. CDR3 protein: CASSIWDRGYEQYF. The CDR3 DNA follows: TGCGCCAGCAGCATCTGGGACAGGGGTTACGAGCAGTACTTC.